These 22 T cell receptor beta chains came from one sample sequenced in a study of cytomegalovirus exposure and HLA in healthy donors. PCR primers comprised 60 Vbeta and 13 Jbeta primers. Method: immunoSEQ multiplex PCR; TCRdb's copy keeps in-frame clones and lacks some. Of 150,000 to 200,000 clones in the sample, about 80% were seen once. Sequenced input: PBMCs. All receptors derive from a woman in her forties or fifties in good health and CMV-seropositive.

This sequence joins TRBV5-5 and TRBJ2-3, with 8 bases that match TRBD2. Losses at the gene ends were 2 bases for V and 0 bases for J; bases not matched to a gene: 2. From germline, CDR1 is SGHKS and CDR2 YYEKEE (reference sequence). This CDR3 is built from 15 residues. This chain's CDR3 is CASSFRGGSTDTQYF. DNA for the CDR3: TGTGCCAGCAGCTTTCGGGGGGGGAGCACAGATACGCAGTATTTT.

Only a few counts were recorded for this clone. The V gene is TRBV7-2, the J gene TRBJ2-5; 9 bases are shared with TRBD2. J gave up 4 bases and V 1 base, and 4 bases lay outside the gene matches. Germline CDR1 SGHTA, CDR2 FQGNSA. The CDR3 runs 15 residues. The CDR3 DNA is TGTGCCAGCAGCTTAGGTCTAGCGGGGACAGAGACCCAGTACTTC. Protein sequence: CASSLGLAGTETQYF.

The chain links TRBV7-8 to TRBJ1-1; D unresolved. This CDR3 region has 15 residues. V was pared by 4 bases and J by 3 bases, with 15 bases between. CDR1 is SGHVS and CDR2 is FQNEAQ in the germline V gene. This CDR3 reads CASSSLGGGYTEAFF. CDR3 nucleotides: TGTGCCAGCAGCTCCCTCGGTGGCGGATACACTGAAGCTTTCTTT.

This rearrangement joins TRBV5-5 to TRBJ1-6, with 7 bases identical to TRBD1. Germline V gives CDR1 SGHKS, CDR2 YYEKEE (reference sequence). Trimming removed 2 bases from V and 6 bases from J; junction bases left unmatched: 5. This CDR3 region has 15 residues. The CDR3 is CASSFNTGVNSPLHF. The DNA for the CDR3 is TGTGCCAGCAGCTTTAATACAGGGGTTAATTCACCCCTCCACTTT.

This clone was counted between two and nine times. The chain joins TRBV6-6 to TRBJ1-1; D possibly corresponds to TRBD1 (6 bases). The CDR3 is 14 amino acids. V lost 5 bases to trimming and J lost 1 base, with 11 bases between them. Germline CDR1 and CDR2: MNHNY and SVGAGI (reference sequence). CDR3 DNA sequence: TGTGCCAGCAGTAGGACGACAGGGAACACTGAAGCTTTCTTT. Translated, it gives CASSRTTGNTEAFF.

V and J are TRBV5-6 and TRBJ2-6; 9 positions agree with TRBD1. The CDR3 totals 17 residues. V gave up 0 bases and J gave up 1 base; unmatched junction bases: 2. Germline V CDR1 and CDR2: SGHDT, YYEEEE. CDR3 region: CASSLGTGASGANVLTF. Here the CDR3 DNA reads TGTGCCAGCAGCTTGGGGACAGGGGCTTCTGGGGCCAACGTCCTGACTTTC.

V gene TRBV19 combines with J gene TRBJ1-5, with TRBD1 matching 8 bases. The CDR3 consists of 15 residues. Looked up from germline, CDR1 is LNHDA and CDR2 is SQIVND (reference sequence). The junction had 4 bases not matched to a gene; V was cut back by 3 bases and J by 3 bases. CDR3 loop: CASSMGTGTNQPQHF. Written as DNA, the CDR3 is TGTGCCAGTAGTATGGGGACAGGAACCAATCAGCCCCAGCATTTT. Full variable domain (remainder filled in from reference TRBV19 and TRBJ1-5): DGGITQSPKYLFRKEGQNVTLSCEQNLNHDAMYWYRQDPGQGLRLIYYSQIVNDFQKGDIAEGYSVSREKKESFPLTVTSAQKNPTAFYLCASSMGTGTNQPQHFGDGTRLSIL.

The rearrangement joins TRBV7-2 to TRBJ1-2; tentative D call: TRBD1 (6 bases). CDR3 length: 14 amino acids. V lost 1 base and J 7 bases, leaving 13 bases between the germline ends. CDR1 is SGHTA, CDR2 FQGNSA, per germline. The CDR3 spells CASSLVVQGFGYTF. As DNA, the CDR3 is TGTGCCAGCAGCTTAGTGGTACAGGGTTTTGGCTACACCTTC.

The CDR3 protein is CASTRDRYTGELFF. For the CDR3, the DNA is TGTGCCAGCACCCGGGACAGATACACCGGGGAGCTGTTTTTT. The chain couples TRBV27 to TRBJ2-2; 7 nucleotides match TRBD1. V shed 7 bases, J shed 3 bases, and the junction held 5 bases outside the gene matches. Germline V lookup: CDR1 MNHEY, CDR2 SMNVEV (reference sequence). The CDR3 consists of 14 residues.

V and J are TRBV19 and TRBJ2-7, with D maybe TRBD2 (5 bases). The CDR3 has 13 amino acids. The V gene lost 5 bases and the J gene lost 4 bases, with 12 bases spanning the gap. The V gene's germline CDR1 is LNHDA and CDR2 SQIVND (reference sequence). For the CDR3, the DNA is TGTGCCAGTAGTCTAGCAGGACTTTACGAGCAGTACTTC. This sequence encodes CASSLAGLYEQYF.

The chain joins TRBV7-6 to TRBJ2-5; 8 nucleotides line up with TRBD2. From germline, CDR1 is SGHVS and CDR2 FNYEAQ. CDR3 length equals 14 residues. Losses at the gene ends were 4 bases for V and 1 base for J; bases not matched to a gene: 2. The CDR3 sequence is CASSSGTSQETQYF. As DNA, the CDR3 is TGTGCCAGCAGCTCGGGGACTAGCCAAGAGACCCAGTACTTC.

The chain couples TRBV5-1 to TRBJ1-1, with 7 positions matching TRBD1. This CDR3 is built from 17 residues. Losses at the gene ends were 4 bases for V and 2 bases for J; bases not matched to a gene: 14. The germline CDR1 and CDR2 sequences are SGHRS and YFSETQ. The CDR3: CASSRFLTGSGNTEAFF. CDR3 nucleotides: TGCGCCAGCAGCCGATTCCTGACAGGGTCAGGTAACACTGAAGCTTTCTTT.

This chain links TRBV4-2 with TRBJ1-3; D perhaps matches TRBD1 (6 bases). Deletions cut 1 base from V and 0 bases from J, with 10 bases between. This CDR3 comprises 16 residues. Per germline, CDR1 LGHNA and CDR2 YNFKEQ. CDR3 residues: CASSQGDRYSGNTIYF. CDR3 sequence (DNA): TGTGCCAGCAGCCAAGGCGACAGGTACTCTGGAAACACCATATATTTT.

The V and J genes are TRBV5-1 and TRBJ1-2, with TRBD1 matching over 8 bases. The germline gives CDR1 SGHRS, CDR2 YFSETQ. After removal of 4 bases from V and 7 bases from J, the junction contained 6 bases not matched to a gene. The CDR3 contains 13 residues. The CDR3 DNA sequence: TGCGCCAGCAGCCCGGACAGGGATCGTGGCTACACCTTC. It encodes CASSPDRDRGYTF. Supplemented by reference TRBV5-1 and TRBJ1-2, the full variable domain reads KAGVTQTPRYLIKTRGQQVTLSCSPISGHRSVSWYQQTPGQGLQFLFEYFSETQRNKGNFPGRFSGRQFSNSRSEMNVSTLELGDSALYLCASSPDRDRGYTFGSGTRLTVV.

The chain carries TRBV6-6 and TRBJ2-1; 9 bases fit TRBD1. The CDR3 loop spans 16 amino acids. The V gene end was trimmed by 5 bases and the J gene end by 5 bases; junction bases not matched to a gene: 10. In germline, CDR1 is MNHNY, CDR2 SVGAGI (reference sequence). The CDR3 is CASSLSGQGFNNEQFF. CDR3 nucleotide sequence: TGTGCCAGCAGTCTTTCGGGACAGGGTTTTAACAATGAGCAGTTCTTC.

The V and J genes are TRBV30 and TRBJ2-6; D is unresolved. The V gene lost 0 bases and the J gene lost 0 bases, with 9 bases spanning the gap. The CDR3 has 16 amino acids. Germline CDR1 GTSNPN, CDR2 SVGIG (reference sequence). This CDR3 is CAWSVPILSGANVLTF. In DNA, the CDR3 is TGTGCCTGGAGTGTCCCTATTCTCTCTGGGGCCAACGTCCTGACTTTC.

The chain links TRBV4-1 to TRBJ2-1; D possibly corresponds to TRBD1 (5 bases). Trimming stripped 0 bases from V and 2 bases from J, with 14 bases between. The CDR3 totals 17 residues. Germline CDR1 reads MGHRA; CDR2 reads YSYEKL. CDR3 nucleotides: TGCGCCAGCAGCCAAGATCCTAAGGGGTCGGCCTACAATGAGCAGTTCTTC. Translation: CASSQDPKGSAYNEQFF.

The chain uses TRBV19 and TRBJ2-2; a possible D gene is TRBD2 (5 bases). Trimming pared 4 bases from V and 0 bases from J, leaving 18 bases between. The CDR3 loop spans 18 amino acids. Germline V gene lookup returns CDR1 LNHDA and CDR2 SQIVND (reference sequence). CDR3 DNA: TGTGCCAGTAGTAGGGAGCCGTCCCTCGAAGCGAACACCGGGGAGCTGTTTTTT. Translating gives CASSREPSLEANTGELFF.

The J gene is TRBJ1-2, the V gene TRBV18; 8 bases fit TRBD1. The CDR3 contains 13 residues. The ends lost 2 bases at V and 5 bases at J; junction bases unmatched: 1. Germline loops: CDR1 KGHSH, CDR2 LQKENI. The CDR3 nucleotides read TGTGCCAGCTCACCAGGGACAGGATATGGCTACACCTTC. It translates to CASSPGTGYGYTF.

A note on this clone: The junction does not match germline at one end; this may be a read error. Other DNA sequences in this sample translate to the same CDR3. The rearrangement uses TRBV6-5 and TRBJ2-2, with 7 bases that match TRBD2. The CDR3 runs 15 residues. Germline loops: CDR1 MNHEY, CDR2 SVGAGI. DNA of the CDR3: TGTGCCAGCAGCAAAGCGGGGCCGAACACTGGGGAGCTGTTTTTT. Residues: CASSKAGPNTGELFF.

CDR3 DNA sequence: TGCGCCAGCAGCCAAGACAGGGCTAGCAATCAGCCCCAGCATTTT. Translating it yields CASSQDRASNQPQHF. The chain is built from TRBV4-1 and TRBJ1-5, with D perhaps matching TRBD1 (5 bases). CDR1 MGHRA and CDR2 YSYEKL come from the germline V gene. This CDR3 region has 15 residues. Trimming took 0 bases from V and 0 from J, leaving 6 bases between them.

V gene TRBV18 combines with J gene TRBJ2-3; possibly TRBD2 for D (5 bases). Trimming pared 3 bases from V and 4 bases from J, leaving 14 bases between. This CDR3 is built from 15 residues. Germline V CDR1 and CDR2: KGHSH, LQKENI. CDR3 region: CASSPPQGSPDTQYF. The CDR3 coding sequence is TGTGCCAGCTCACCTCCTCAAGGGAGCCCAGATACGCAGTATTTT.